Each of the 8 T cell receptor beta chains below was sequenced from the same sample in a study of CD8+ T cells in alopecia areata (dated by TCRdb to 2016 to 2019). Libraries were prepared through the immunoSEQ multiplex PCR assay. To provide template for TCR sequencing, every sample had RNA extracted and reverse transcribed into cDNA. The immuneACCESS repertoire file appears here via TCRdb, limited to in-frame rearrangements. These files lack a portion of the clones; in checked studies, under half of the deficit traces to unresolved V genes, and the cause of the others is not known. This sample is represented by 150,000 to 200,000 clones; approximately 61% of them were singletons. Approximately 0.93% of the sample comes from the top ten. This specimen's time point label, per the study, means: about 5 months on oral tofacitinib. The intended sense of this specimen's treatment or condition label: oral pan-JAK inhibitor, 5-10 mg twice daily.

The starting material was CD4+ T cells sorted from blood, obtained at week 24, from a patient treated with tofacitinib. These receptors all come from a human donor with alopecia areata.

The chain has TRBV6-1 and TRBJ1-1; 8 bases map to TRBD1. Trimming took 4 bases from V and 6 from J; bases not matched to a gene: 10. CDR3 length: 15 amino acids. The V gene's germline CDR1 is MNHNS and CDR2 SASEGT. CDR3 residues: CASSGLMPGQAEAFF. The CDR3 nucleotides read TGTGCCAGCAGTGGACTAATGCCGGGACAGGCTGAAGCTTTCTTT.

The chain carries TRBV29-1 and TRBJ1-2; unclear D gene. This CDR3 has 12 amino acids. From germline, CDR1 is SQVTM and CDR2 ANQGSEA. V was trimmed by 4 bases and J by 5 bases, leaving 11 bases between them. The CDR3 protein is CSVVEGQYGYTF. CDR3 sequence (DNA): TGCAGCGTTGTGGAGGGCCAATATGGCTACACCTTC.

The CDR3 is CSVDRVNGYTF. The DNA of the CDR3 is TGCAGCGTTGACAGGGTTAATGGCTACACCTTC. V and J are TRBV29-1 and TRBJ1-2; D is perhaps TRBD1 (5 bases). V gave up 3 bases and J gave up 6 bases, with 8 bases separating them. The germline V gene has CDR1 SQVTM and CDR2 ANQGSEA. CDR3 length equals 11 residues.

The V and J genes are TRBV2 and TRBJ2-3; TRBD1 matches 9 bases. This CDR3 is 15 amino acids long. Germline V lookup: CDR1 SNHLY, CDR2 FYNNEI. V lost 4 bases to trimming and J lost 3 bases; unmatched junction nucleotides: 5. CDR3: CASSVTGGSTDTQYF. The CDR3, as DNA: TGTGCCAGCAGTGTAACAGGGGGCAGTACAGATACGCAGTATTTT. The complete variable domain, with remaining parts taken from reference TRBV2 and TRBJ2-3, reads EPEVTQTPSHQVTQMGQEVILRCVPISNHLYFYWYRQILGQKVEFLVSFYNNEISEKSEIFDDQFSVERPDGSNFTLKIRSTKLEDSAMYFCASSVTGGSTDTQYFGPGTRLTVL.

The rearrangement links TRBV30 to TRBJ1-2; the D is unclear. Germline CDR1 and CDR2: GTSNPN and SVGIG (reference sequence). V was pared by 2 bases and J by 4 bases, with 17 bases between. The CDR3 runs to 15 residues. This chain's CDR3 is CAWSSLGIKGYGYTF. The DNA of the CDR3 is TGTGCCTGGAGTTCCTTAGGGATCAAGGGCTATGGCTACACCTTC.

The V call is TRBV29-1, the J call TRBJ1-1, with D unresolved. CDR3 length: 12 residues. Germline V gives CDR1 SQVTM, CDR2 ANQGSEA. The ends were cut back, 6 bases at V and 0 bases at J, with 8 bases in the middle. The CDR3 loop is CSVTTVNTEAFF. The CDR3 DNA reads TGCAGCGTCACGACTGTGAACACTGAAGCTTTCTTT.

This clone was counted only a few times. The CDR3 reads CSPTFLTEAFF. DNA of the CDR3: TGCAGCCCGACCTTCCTCACTGAAGCTTTCTTT. The chain couples TRBV29-1 to TRBJ1-1; D unclear. CDR1 is SQVTM and CDR2 is ANQGSEA in the germline V gene. The CDR3 spans 11 residues. The V end lost 8 bases, the J end lost 4 bases, and 11 bases lay between the germline ends.

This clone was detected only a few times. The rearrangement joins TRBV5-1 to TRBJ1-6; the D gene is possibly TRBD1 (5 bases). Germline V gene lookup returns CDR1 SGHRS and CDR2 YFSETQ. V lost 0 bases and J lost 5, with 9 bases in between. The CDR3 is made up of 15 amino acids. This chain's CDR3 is CASSLVGGDNSPLHF. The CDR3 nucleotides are TGCGCCAGCAGCTTGGTTGGGGGAGATAATTCACCCCTCCACTTT.